The rows below give T cell receptor beta chains drawn from one sample of a study of cytomegalovirus exposure and HLA in healthy donors. The method was immunoSEQ multiplex PCR; TCRdb's version includes in-frame clones alone and lacks a portion of them. The sample includes some 180,000 clones, 86% of them seen just once. Sequenced sample: PBMCs. The origin of the receptors is a man aged 30 to 39 in good health and CMV-seropositive. The CDR3 runs from the conserved cysteine through the conserved F or W.

V gene	J gene	CDR3 protein
TRBV27	TRBJ1-2	CASSRTAGNYGYTF
TRBV30	TRBJ1-2	CAWRLVPGAYTF
TRBV10-3	TRBJ2-1	CAISDPTAEEQFF
TRBV5-6	TRBJ2-2	CASSFFRVANTGELFF
TRBV5-6	TRBJ2-3	CASSPGTVTDTQYF
TRBV6-6	TRBJ2-1	CASSNTVPGQGYEQFF
TRBV28	TRBJ2-1	CASKGAGASYNEQFF
TRBV5-1	TRBJ2-7	CASSLGFGDEQYF
TRBV7-9	TRBJ2-2	CASSPPGLGGELFF
TRBV7-2	TRBJ2-5	CASSHRTVETQYF
TRBV28	TRBJ1-1	CASRILRGTEAFF
TRBV4-1	TRBJ2-7	CASSHQGGASSHEQYF
TRBV14	TRBJ1-1	CASSQAYMNTEAFF
TRBV5-1	TRBJ2-1	CASSLPRGQGGYNEQFF
TRBV6-5	TRBJ2-5	CASSWYSTQYF
TRBV7-9	TRBJ1-4	CASRPGSPRNEKLFF
TRBV7-2	TRBJ2-5	CASSPQPGPLETQYF